Below, 17 T cell receptor beta chains from the same sample are listed, as sequenced in a study of T cell changes during pregnancy in multiple sclerosis. TCRdb keeps only in-frame clones here, not all; method: immunoSEQ multiplex PCR. The table records around 30,000 clones, roughly 90% of them present only once. The sample consisted of CD4+ T cells from peripheral blood mononuclear cells, taken in the third trimester of pregnancy. The origin of the receptors is a female donor in good health, enrolled as a control in a pregnancy study.

The chain joins TRBV7-2 to TRBJ2-2; TRBD2 agrees at 8 bases. Per the germline V gene, CDR1 is SGHTA and CDR2 is FQGNSA. The CDR3 loop spans 15 amino acids. Unmatched junction bases numbered 5, after V lost 5 bases and J lost 3 bases. The CDR3 DNA reads TGTGCCAGCAGCGTAACTAGCGGCCACACCGGGGAGCTGTTTTTT. It translates to CASSVTSGHTGELFF.

This clone was recorded once. The chain recombines TRBV2 with TRBJ2-5; 7 nucleotides match TRBD2. Germline V gives CDR1 SNHLY, CDR2 FYNNEI. V lost 6 bases and J lost 7; bases outside the gene matches: 5. This CDR3 contains 12 residues. The CDR3 nucleotides are TGTGCCAGCAGGGGCGGGGGTTGGACCCAGTACTTC. Amino acid sequence: CASRGGGWTQYF.

The gene calls are TRBV11-3 and TRBJ1-2; D is possibly TRBD1 (6 bases). Germline values: CDR1 SGHNT, CDR2 YENEEA. The CDR3 spans 14 residues. The V gene lost 2 bases and the J gene lost 4 bases, with 11 bases spanning the gap. DNA of the CDR3: TGTGCCAGCAGCTTAAGGCAGGGGACCTATGGCTACACCTTC. Residues: CASSLRQGTYGYTF.

The V gene is TRBV28, the J gene TRBJ2-5, with 10 bases identical to TRBD1. This CDR3 has 13 residues. Unmatched junction bases numbered 6, after V lost 8 bases and J lost 6 bases. Germline V gives CDR1 MDHEN, CDR2 SYDVKM. CDR3 in DNA: TGTGCCAGCTTCGACAGGGGGCGAAAGACCCAGTACTTC. It specifies CASFDRGRKTQYF.

This chain uses TRBV7-2 with TRBJ1-2; D is possibly TRBD1 (6 bases). The CDR3 runs to 15 residues. Germline V gene sequence: CDR1 SGHTA, CDR2 FQGNSA. Trimming shortened V by 1 base and J by 1 base, and 10 bases separated the two germline ends. CDR3 in amino acids: CASSLGRDNNYGYTF. For the CDR3, the DNA is TGTGCCAGCAGCTTAGGCAGGGACAATAACTATGGCTACACCTTC.

This clone appeared a few times. The rearrangement links TRBV28 to TRBJ1-1; D gene ambiguous. The V end was cut by 2 bases, the J end by 5 bases, with 6 bases between. Germline assignment: CDR1 MDHEN and CDR2 SYDVKM. CDR3 length: 12 residues. CDR3 coding DNA: TGTGCCAGCAGTTTAACCCGGACTGAAGCTTTCTTT. It encodes CASSLTRTEAFF.

The chain has TRBV5-1 and TRBJ1-2; D remains ambiguous. This CDR3 contains 14 residues. Germline CDR1 is SGHRS and CDR2 is YFSETQ. V was trimmed by 1 base and J by 3 bases, leaving 10 bases between them. The chain's CDR3 is CASSLNKEDYGYTF. The CDR3, as DNA: TGCGCCAGCAGCTTGAACAAAGAAGACTATGGCTACACCTTC.

A single count supports this clone. The chain combines TRBV7-9 with TRBJ2-5; the D gene is possibly TRBD1 (6 bases). There are 15 residues in the CDR3. Germline V gene data show CDR1 as SEHNR and CDR2 as FQNEAQ (reference sequence). Trimming removed 1 base at V and 1 base at J, with 10 bases between. CDR3 region: CASSLVRGTQETQYF. CDR3 DNA sequence: TGTGCCAGCAGCTTAGTTAGGGGGACCCAAGAGACCCAGTACTTC.

This clone was recorded only once. The genes are TRBV18 and TRBJ1-1; 7 positions match TRBD1. V lost 5 bases to trimming and J lost 1 base; unmatched junction nucleotides: 10. CDR1 is KGHSH, CDR2 LQKENI, per germline. The CDR3 extends over 16 amino acids. The CDR3 DNA reads as TGTGCCAGCTCAGCCTCTAGACAGGGAGCGAACACTGAAGCTTTCTTT. Protein sequence: CASSASRQGANTEAFF.

V and J are TRBV29-1 and TRBJ2-1, with 10 positions matching TRBD2. The CDR3 is 14 residues long. Per germline, CDR1 SQVTM and CDR2 ANQGSEA. Germline trimming cut 6 bases from V and 7 bases from J; bases unmatched to any gene: 9. The CDR3 bases are TGCAGCGTGGTAGCGGGAGGTCCAGGGAATGAGCAGTTCTTC. Protein sequence: CSVVAGGPGNEQFF.

The J gene is TRBJ2-3, the V gene TRBV28; 10 nucleotides align to TRBD2. V gave up 2 bases and J gave up 4 bases; unmatched junction bases: 0. This CDR3 region has 14 residues. Germline CDR1 MDHEN, CDR2 SYDVKM. DNA for the CDR3: TGTGCCAGCAGTTTACTAGCGGGAGCAGATACGCAGTATTTT. As protein: CASSLLAGADTQYF.

This chain uses TRBV5-6 with TRBJ2-3; D gene unclear. The CDR3 spans 13 residues. Germline V gives CDR1 SGHDT, CDR2 YYEEEE. Trimming shortened V by 3 bases and J by 6 bases, and 11 bases separated the two germline ends. CDR3 amino acids: CASSSPLADTQYF. In DNA, the CDR3 is TGTGCCAGCAGCTCTCCTTTAGCTGATACGCAGTATTTT.

The chain combines TRBV19 with TRBJ2-7, with 8 bases aligning to TRBD1. The length of the CDR3 is 16 residues. Losses at the gene ends were 1 base for V and 5 bases for J; bases not matched to a gene: 10. Looked up from germline, CDR1 is LNHDA and CDR2 is SQIVND (reference sequence). The DNA of the CDR3 is TGTGCCAGTAGTATAGCGGGCGGGCAGGGGGCCCACGAGCAGTACTTC. Translation: CASSIAGGQGAHEQYF.

The genes are TRBV9 and TRBJ1-3; the match to TRBD1 covers 9 bases. With V trimmed by 4 bases and J by 4 bases, 6 bases remained unmatched. CDR3 length: 15 residues. From germline, CDR1 is SGDLS and CDR2 YYNGEE. CDR3 nucleotides: TGTGCCAGCAGCCACAGGGGGCGAAGCGGAAACACCATATATTTT. The encoded protein is CASSHRGRSGNTIYF. The whole variable domain, filled in from reference TRBV9 and TRBJ1-3, reads DSGVTQTPKHLITATGQRVTLRCSPRSGDLSVYWYQQSLDQGLQFLIQYYNGEERAKGNILERFSAQQFPDLHSELNLSSLELGDSALYFCASSHRGRSGNTIYFGEGSWLTVV.

The chain joins TRBV4-3 to TRBJ2-6; unclear D gene. The V and J ends lost 0 bases and 2 bases respectively, with 11 bases between them. Germline V gives CDR1 LGHNA, CDR2 YSLEER. This CDR3 has 17 amino acids. CDR3 coding DNA: TGCGCCAGCAGCCAAGATCCCGCTCCTACTGGGGCCAACGTCCTGACTTTC. Translation gives CASSQDPAPTGANVLTF.

This chain links TRBV5-6 with TRBJ2-5, with 8 nucleotides matching TRBD1. Germline CDR1 SGHDT, CDR2 YYEEEE. V lost 4 bases, J lost 7 bases, and 6 bases stayed unmatched. CDR3 length: 13 amino acids. The CDR3 region is CASSPGGAGTQYF. The CDR3 DNA sequence: TGTGCCAGCAGCCCAGGGGGCGCTGGGACCCAGTACTTC.

The chain recombines TRBV7-2 with TRBJ1-3; D is uncertain. V lost 7 bases and J 4 bases, leaving 11 bases between the germline ends. The CDR3 runs 13 residues. Germline V gene data show CDR1 as SGHTA and CDR2 as FQGNSA. CDR3: CASNPTKGNTIYF. The CDR3 bases are TGTGCCAGCAACCCTACCAAGGGAAACACCATATATTTT.